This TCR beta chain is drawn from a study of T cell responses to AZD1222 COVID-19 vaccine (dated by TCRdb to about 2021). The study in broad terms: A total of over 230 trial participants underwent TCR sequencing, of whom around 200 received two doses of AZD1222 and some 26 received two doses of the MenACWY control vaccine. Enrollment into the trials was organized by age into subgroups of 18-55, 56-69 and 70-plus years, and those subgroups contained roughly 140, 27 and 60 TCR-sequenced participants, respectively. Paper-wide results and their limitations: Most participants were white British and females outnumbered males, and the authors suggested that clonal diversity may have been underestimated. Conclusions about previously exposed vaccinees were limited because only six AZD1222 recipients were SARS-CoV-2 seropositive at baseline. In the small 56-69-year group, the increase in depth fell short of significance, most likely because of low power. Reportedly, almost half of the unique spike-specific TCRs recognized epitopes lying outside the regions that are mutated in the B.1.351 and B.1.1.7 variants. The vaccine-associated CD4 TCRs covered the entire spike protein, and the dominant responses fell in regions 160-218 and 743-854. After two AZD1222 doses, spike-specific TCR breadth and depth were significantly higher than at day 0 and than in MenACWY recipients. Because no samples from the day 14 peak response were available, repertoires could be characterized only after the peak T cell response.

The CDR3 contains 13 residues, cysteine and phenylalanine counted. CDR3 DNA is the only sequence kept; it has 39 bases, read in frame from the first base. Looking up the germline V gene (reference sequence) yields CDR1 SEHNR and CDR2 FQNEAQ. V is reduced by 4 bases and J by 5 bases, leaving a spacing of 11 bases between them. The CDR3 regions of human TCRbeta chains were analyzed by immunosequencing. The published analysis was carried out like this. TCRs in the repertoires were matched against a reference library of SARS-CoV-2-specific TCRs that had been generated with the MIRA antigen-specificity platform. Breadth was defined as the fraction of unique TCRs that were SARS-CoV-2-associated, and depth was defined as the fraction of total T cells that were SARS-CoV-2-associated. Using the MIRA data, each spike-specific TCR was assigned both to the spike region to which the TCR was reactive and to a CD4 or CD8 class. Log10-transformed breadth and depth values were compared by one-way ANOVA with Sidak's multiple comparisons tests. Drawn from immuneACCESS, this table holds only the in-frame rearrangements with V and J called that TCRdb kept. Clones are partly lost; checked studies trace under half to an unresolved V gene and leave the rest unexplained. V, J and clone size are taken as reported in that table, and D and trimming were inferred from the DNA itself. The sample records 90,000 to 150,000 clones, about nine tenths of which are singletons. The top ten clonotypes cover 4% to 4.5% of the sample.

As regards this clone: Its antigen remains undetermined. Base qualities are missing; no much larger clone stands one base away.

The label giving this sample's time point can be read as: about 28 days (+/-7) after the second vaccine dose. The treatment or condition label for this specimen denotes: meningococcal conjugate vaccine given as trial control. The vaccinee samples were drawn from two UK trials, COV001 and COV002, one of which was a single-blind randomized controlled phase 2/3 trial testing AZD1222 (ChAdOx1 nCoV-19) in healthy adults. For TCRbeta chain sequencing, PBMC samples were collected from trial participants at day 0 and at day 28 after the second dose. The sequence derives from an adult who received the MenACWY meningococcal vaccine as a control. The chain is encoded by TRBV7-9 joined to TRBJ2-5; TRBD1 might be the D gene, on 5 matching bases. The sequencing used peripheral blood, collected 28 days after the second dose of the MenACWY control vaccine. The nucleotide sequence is TGTGCCAGCAGCTCAGGGTTCTTCGAGACCCAGTACTTC. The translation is CASSSGFFETQYF.